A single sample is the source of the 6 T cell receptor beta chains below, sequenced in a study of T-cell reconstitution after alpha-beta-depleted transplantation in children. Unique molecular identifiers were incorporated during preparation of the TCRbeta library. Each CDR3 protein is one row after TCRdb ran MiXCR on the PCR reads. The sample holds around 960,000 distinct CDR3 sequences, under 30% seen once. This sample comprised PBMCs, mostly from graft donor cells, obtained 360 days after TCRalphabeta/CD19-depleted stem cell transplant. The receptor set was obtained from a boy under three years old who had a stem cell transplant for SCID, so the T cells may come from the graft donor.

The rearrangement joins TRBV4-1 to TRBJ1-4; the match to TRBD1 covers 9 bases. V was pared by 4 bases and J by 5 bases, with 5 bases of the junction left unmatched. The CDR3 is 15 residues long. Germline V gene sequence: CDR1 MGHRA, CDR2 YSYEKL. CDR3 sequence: CASSPYGQGNEKLFF. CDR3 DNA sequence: TGCGCCAGCAGCCCATACGGACAGGGGAATGAAAAACTGTTTTTT.

Here the CDR3 reads CASGPRGEKLFF. The CDR3 nucleotides are TGTGCCAGCGGCCCCAGGGGTGAAAAACTGTTTTTT. This rearrangement joins TRBV3-1 to TRBJ1-4; a weak D match, TRBD1 (6 bases). The V gene lost 8 bases and the J gene lost 7 bases, with 11 bases spanning the gap. CDR1 and CDR2 from the germline V gene are LGHDT and YNNKEL (reference sequence). This CDR3 has 12 amino acids.

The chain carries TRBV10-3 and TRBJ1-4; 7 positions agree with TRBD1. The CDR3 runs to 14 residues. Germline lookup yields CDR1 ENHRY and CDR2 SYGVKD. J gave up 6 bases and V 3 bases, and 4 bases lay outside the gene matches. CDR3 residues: CAISEVRGDEKLFF. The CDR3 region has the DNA TGTGCCATCAGTGAAGTCAGGGGGGATGAAAAACTGTTTTTT.

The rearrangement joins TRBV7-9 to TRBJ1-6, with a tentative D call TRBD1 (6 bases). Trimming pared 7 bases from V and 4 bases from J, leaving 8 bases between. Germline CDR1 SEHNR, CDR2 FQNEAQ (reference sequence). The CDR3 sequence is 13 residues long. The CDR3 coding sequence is TGTGCCAGCATCGGACAGTATAATTCACCCCTCCACTTT. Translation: CASIGQYNSPLHF.

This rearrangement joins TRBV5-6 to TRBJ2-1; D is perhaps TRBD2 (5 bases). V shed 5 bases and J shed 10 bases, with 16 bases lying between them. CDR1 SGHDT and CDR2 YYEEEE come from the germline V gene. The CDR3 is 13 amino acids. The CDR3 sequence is CASRSLLGSEQFF. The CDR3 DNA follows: TGTGCCAGCAGATCCCTATTGGGGAGCGAGCAGTTCTTC.

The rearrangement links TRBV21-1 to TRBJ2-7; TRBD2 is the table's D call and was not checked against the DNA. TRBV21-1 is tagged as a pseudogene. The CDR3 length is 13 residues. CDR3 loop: CASMEPPTYEQYF. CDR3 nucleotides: TGTGCCAGCATGGAGCCTCCTACCTACGAGCAGTACTTC.